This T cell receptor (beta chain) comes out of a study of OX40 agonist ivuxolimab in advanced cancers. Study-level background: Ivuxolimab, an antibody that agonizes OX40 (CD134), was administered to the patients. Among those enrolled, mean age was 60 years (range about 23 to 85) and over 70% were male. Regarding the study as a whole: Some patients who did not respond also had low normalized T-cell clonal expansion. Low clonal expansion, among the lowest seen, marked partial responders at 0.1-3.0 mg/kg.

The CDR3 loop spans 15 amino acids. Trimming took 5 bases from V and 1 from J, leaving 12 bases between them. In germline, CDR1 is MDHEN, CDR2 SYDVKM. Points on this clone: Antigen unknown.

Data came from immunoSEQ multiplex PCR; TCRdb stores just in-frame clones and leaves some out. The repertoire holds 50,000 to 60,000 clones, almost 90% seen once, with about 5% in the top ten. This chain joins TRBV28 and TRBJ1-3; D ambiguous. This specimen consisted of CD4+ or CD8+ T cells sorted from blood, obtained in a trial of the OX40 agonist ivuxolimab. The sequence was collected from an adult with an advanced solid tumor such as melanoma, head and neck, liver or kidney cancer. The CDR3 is CASSPGRESGNTIYF. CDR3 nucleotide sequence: TGTGCCAGCAGTCCCGGACGGGAATCTGGAAACACCATATATTTT.